This T cell receptor (beta chain) was identified in a study of blood T cell repertoires in COVID-19. Looking at the study overall: Whether acute or convalescent, the COVID-19 samples came from the United States, Italy and Spain. Sample material is recorded as cDNA or gDNA derived from T cells, B-cell-depleted T cells, or PBMCs.

Researchers sorted participants into cohorts using their self-reported clinical history. The CDR3 spans 16 residues. With V trimmed by 0 bases and J by 6 bases, 5 bases remained unmatched. Germline-derived CDR1 and CDR2 are LGHNA and YSLEER. TCRdb keeps only in-frame clones here, not all; method: immunoSEQ multiplex PCR. The data contain about 280,000 clones, around 90% of them singletons. The sequenced sample was PBMCs or T cells enriched from blood (not recorded which). The clonotype comes from a woman between 18 and 29 years old with acute COVID-19. This chain links TRBV4-3 with TRBJ2-1; 10 bases line up with TRBD2. The CDR3 reads CASSQDPSGRGNEQFF. DNA of the CDR3: TGCGCCAGCAGCCAAGATCCAAGCGGGAGGGGCAATGAGCAGTTCTTC.